The next 17 T cell receptor beta chains were all read from a single sample in a study of T cell responses to AZD1222 COVID-19 vaccine. This table comes from immunoSEQ multiplex PCR, and its TCRdb copy is limited to in-frame clones, with some not included. The table records 150,000 or so clones, approximately 91% of them present only once. Specimen: peripheral blood, collected 28 days after the second AZD1222 dose. Every receptor here comes from an adult who received the AZD1222 COVID-19 vaccine.

This clone was seen a handful of times. This chain connects TRBV7-9 to TRBJ2-7; 16 bases are shared with TRBD2. This CDR3 has 19 amino acids. Losses at the gene ends were 5 bases for V and 2 bases for J; bases not matched to a gene: 12. From germline, CDR1 is SEHNR and CDR2 FQNEAQ (reference sequence). For the CDR3, the DNA is TGTGCCAGCAGCCCACCACTGGGACTAGCGGGAGGGTTAACCTACGAGCAGTACTTC. It is translated as CASSPPLGLAGGLTYEQYF.

The CDR3 DNA reads as TGTGCCAGCAGCCAAGGGCGGGGCTACGAGCAGTACTTC. This gives the protein CASSQGRGYEQYF. The chain links TRBV3-1 (or the pseudogene TRBV3-2) to TRBJ2-7; D possibly corresponds to TRBD2 (6 bases). The CDR3 runs 13 residues. Looked up from germline, CDR1 is LGHDT and CDR2 is YNNKEL (reference sequence). V was cut by 1 base and J by 3 bases, with 7 bases left in between.

The genes are TRBV5-1 and TRBJ1-2; 8 nucleotides match TRBD1. Trimming removed 0 bases from V and 1 base from J; junction bases left unmatched: 8. The CDR3 spans 17 residues. Per the germline V gene, CDR1 is SGHRS and CDR2 is YFSETQ. DNA for the CDR3: TGCGCCAGCAGCTTGGCTCCCAGGGGGCGTGATAACTATGGCTACACCTTC. It yields the protein CASSLAPRGRDNYGYTF. Combining the CDR3 with reference TRBV5-1 and TRBJ1-2 gives the whole variable domain KAGVTQTPRYLIKTRGQQVTLSCSPISGHRSVSWYQQTPGQGLQFLFEYFSETQRNKGNFPGRFSGRQFSNSRSEMNVSTLELGDSALYLCASSLAPRGRDNYGYTFGSGTRLTVV.

The V gene is TRBV7-9, the J gene TRBJ1-5, with 9 bases matching TRBD1. The CDR3 is 16 amino acids. Germline trimming cut 3 bases from V and 6 bases from J; bases unmatched to any gene: 9. Germline CDR1 is SEHNR and CDR2 is FQNEAQ (reference sequence). This CDR3 is CASSFSTGGTGQPQHF. DNA of the CDR3: TGTGCCAGCAGCTTTTCTACAGGGGGCACAGGTCAGCCCCAGCATTTT.

This clone was seen just once. The rearrangement links TRBV10-3 to TRBJ1-2; 7 bases are a match to TRBD1. The CDR3 has 16 amino acids. Germline CDR1 and CDR2: ENHRY and SYGVKD. The V and J ends lost 5 bases and 0 bases, in that order; junction bases with no gene match: 9. CDR3 protein: CAISRYTGATNYGYTF. The CDR3 region has the DNA TGTGCCATCAGTCGATATACAGGGGCTACTAACTATGGCTACACCTTC.

The chain recombines TRBV5-1 with TRBJ2-7; 7 bases match TRBD1. V was clipped by 4 bases and J by 3 bases; unmatched bases: 13. CDR1 is SGHRS, CDR2 YFSETQ, per germline. The CDR3 is made up of 16 amino acids. CDR3 bases: TGCGCCAGCAGCGTCTCCGGGACAGCCGTTCTCTACGAGCAGTACTTC. Its protein is CASSVSGTAVLYEQYF.

This clone was observed a few times. This chain links TRBV7-8 with TRBJ2-1; D is ambiguous. This CDR3 has 14 residues. Trimming removed 1 base at V and 6 bases at J, with 10 bases between. From germline, CDR1 is SGHVS and CDR2 FQNEAQ. CDR3 region: CASSLVTILNEQFF. DNA of the CDR3: TGTGCCAGCAGCTTAGTGACAATCCTCAATGAGCAGTTCTTC. Full variable domain (rest looked up from reference TRBV7-8 and TRBJ2-1): GAGVSQSPRYKVAKRGQDVALRCDPISGHVSLFWYQQALGQGPEFLTYFQNEAQLDKSGLPSDRFFAERPEGSVSTLKIQRTQQEDSAVYLCASSLVTILNEQFFGPGTRLTVL.

The chain has TRBV3-1 (or the pseudogene TRBV3-2) and TRBJ2-7; the match to TRBD2 covers 11 bases. This CDR3 comprises 14 residues. In germline, CDR1 is LGHDT, CDR2 YNNKEL (reference sequence). V trimming: 4 bases; J trimming: 6 bases; junction bases outside the gene matches: 5. The CDR3 DNA reads as TGTGCCAGCAGCCTTGGTCTAGCGGGAGGCGAGCAGTACTTC. Protein: CASSLGLAGGEQYF.

In its sample, this clone was seen once. The rearrangement joins TRBV3-1 (or the pseudogene TRBV3-2) to TRBJ2-7; a weak D match, TRBD1 (5 bases). Germline V lookup: CDR1 LGHDT, CDR2 YNNKEL (reference sequence). Trimming removed 4 bases from V and 4 bases from J, with 8 bases in between. This CDR3 has 12 amino acids. This CDR3 reads CASSPRGYEQYF. Written as DNA, the CDR3 is TGTGCCAGCAGCCCAAGGGGTTACGAGCAGTACTTC.

The chain employs TRBV2 and TRBJ1-2; perhaps TRBD1 as D (5 bases). Germline CDR1 and CDR2: SNHLY and FYNNEI. This CDR3 spans 14 amino acids. The V gene lost 4 bases and the J gene lost 3 bases, with 12 bases spanning the gap. The CDR3 sequence is CASSGERGDYGYTF. The CDR3 coding sequence is TGTGCCAGCAGTGGCGAACGGGGGGACTATGGCTACACCTTC.

The V gene is TRBV11-3, the J gene TRBJ2-2; no clear D gene. Trimming took off 5 bases at V and 3 bases at J, with 16 bases between the two ends. There are 16 residues in the CDR3. Germline CDR1 and CDR2: SGHNT and YENEEA. CDR3 residues: CASSPSSAAHTGELFF. CDR3 nucleotide sequence: TGTGCCAGCAGCCCTTCGTCGGCGGCACACACCGGGGAGCTGTTTTTT.

V gene TRBV10-3 combines with J gene TRBJ2-1; 8 bases align to TRBD2. V lost 2 bases and J lost 3; bases outside the gene matches: 3. The CDR3 contains 15 residues. Germline lookup yields CDR1 ENHRY and CDR2 SYGVKD. The CDR3 protein is CAISEPGTSYNEQFF. CDR3 DNA: TGTGCCATCAGTGAGCCCGGGACTAGCTACAATGAGCAGTTCTTC.

The chain is built from TRBV19 and TRBJ2-3; maybe TRBD2 (5 bases). Germline values: CDR1 LNHDA, CDR2 SQIVND (reference sequence). The CDR3 runs to 15 residues. Trimming removed 0 bases at V and 5 bases at J, with 12 bases between. Here the CDR3 DNA reads TGTGCCAGTAGTATAGATCGCGGAGGAATAGATACGCAGTATTTT. As protein: CASSIDRGGIDTQYF.

The sample holds a few counts of this clone. The chain has TRBV7-3 and TRBJ2-3; D is ambiguous. Germline V gene sequence: CDR1 SGHTA, CDR2 FQGTGA. V was trimmed by 5 bases and J by 8 bases, leaving 23 bases between them. The length of the CDR3 is 16 residues. The CDR3, as DNA: TGTGCCAGCAGCCCCCAGTCGGTCTCAAAGACGGCTACGCAGTATTTT. Protein sequence: CASSPQSVSKTATQYF.

As for this clone: The same CDR3 can be traced to other DNA sequences in this sample. The chain employs TRBV27 and TRBJ1-2; D unclear. The V end lost 3 bases, the J end lost 3 bases, and 8 bases lay between the germline ends. This CDR3 region has 13 residues. Per the germline V gene, CDR1 is MNHEY and CDR2 is SMNVEV (reference sequence). In nucleotides, the CDR3 is TGTGCCAGCAGTTTCGGGAGGGACTATGGCTACACCTTC. Residues: CASSFGRDYGYTF.

The chain carries TRBV6-5 and TRBJ1-1; TRBD1 is a possible D gene (5 bases). The length of the CDR3 is 13 residues. The germline V and J ends were trimmed by 8 bases and 2 bases, with 12 bases remaining between them. CDR1 and CDR2 (germline): MNHEY, SVGAGI. This chain's CDR3 is CASLSGINTEAFF. The CDR3 bases are TGTGCCAGCCTTTCAGGGATAAACACTGAAGCTTTCTTT.

The J gene is TRBJ1-1, the V gene TRBV29-1; D is unclear. Germline V CDR1 and CDR2: SQVTM, ANQGSEA. Trimming took off 3 bases at V and 0 bases at J, with 8 bases between the two ends. CDR3 length: 13 residues. The CDR3 coding sequence is TGCAGCGTTGAGCTACGCCTGAACACTGAAGCTTTCTTT. This encodes CSVELRLNTEAFF.